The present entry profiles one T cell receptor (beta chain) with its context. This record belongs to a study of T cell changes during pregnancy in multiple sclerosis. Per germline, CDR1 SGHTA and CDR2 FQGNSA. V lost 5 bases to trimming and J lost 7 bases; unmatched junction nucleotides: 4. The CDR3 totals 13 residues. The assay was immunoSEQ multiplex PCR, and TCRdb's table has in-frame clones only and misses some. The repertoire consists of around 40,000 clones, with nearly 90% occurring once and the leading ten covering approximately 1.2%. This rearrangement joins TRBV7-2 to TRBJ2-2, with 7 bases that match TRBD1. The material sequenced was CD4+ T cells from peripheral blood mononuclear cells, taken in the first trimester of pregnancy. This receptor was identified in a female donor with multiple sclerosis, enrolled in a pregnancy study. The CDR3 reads CASSPHRGGELFF. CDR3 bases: TGTGCCAGCAGCCCCCACAGGGGCGGGGAGCTGTTTTTT.